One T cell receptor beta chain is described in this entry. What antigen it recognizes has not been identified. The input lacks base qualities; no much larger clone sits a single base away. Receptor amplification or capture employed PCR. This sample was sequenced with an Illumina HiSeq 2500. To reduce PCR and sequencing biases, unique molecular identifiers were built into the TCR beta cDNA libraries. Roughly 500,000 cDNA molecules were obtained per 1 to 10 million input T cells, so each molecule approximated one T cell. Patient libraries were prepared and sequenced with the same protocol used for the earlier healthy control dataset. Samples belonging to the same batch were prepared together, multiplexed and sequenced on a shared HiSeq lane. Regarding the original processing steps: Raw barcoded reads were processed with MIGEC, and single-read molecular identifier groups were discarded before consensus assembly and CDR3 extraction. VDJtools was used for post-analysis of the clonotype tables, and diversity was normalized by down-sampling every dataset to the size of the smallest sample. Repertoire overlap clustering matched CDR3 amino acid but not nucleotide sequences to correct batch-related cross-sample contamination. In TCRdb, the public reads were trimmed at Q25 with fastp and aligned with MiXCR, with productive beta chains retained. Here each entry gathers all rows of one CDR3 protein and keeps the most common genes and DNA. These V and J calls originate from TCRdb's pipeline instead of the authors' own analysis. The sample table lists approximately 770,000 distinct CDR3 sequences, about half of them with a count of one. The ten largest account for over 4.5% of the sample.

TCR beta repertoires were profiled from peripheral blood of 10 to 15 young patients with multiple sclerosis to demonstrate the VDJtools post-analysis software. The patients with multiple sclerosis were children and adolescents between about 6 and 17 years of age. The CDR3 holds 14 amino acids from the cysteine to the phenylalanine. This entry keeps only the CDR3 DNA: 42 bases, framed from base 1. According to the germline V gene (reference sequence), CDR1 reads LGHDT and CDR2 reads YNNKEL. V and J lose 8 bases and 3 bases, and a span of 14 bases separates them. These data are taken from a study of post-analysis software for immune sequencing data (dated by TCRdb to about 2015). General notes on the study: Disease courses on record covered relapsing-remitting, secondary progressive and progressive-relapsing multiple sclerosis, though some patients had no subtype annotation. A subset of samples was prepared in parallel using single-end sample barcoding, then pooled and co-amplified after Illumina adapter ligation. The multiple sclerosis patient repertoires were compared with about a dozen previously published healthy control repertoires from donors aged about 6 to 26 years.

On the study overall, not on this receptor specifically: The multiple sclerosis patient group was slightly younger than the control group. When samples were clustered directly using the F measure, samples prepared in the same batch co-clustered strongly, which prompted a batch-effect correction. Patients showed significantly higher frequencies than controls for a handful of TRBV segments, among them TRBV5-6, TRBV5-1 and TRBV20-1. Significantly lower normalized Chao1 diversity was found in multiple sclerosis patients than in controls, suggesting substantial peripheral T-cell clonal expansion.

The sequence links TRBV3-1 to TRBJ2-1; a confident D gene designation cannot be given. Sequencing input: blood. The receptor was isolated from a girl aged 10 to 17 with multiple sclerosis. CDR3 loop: CASQRTEFYNEQFF. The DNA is TGTGCCAGCCAAAGAACCGAGTTCTACAATGAGCAGTTCTTC.